The entry that follows covers one TCR beta chain sequence. Its antigen is still unknown. This CDR3 comprises 14 residues. Trimming cost V 8 bases and J 3 bases, with 13 bases left between them. The germline CDR1 and CDR2 sequences are ENHRY and SYGVKD. After autologous stem cell transplantation all patients relapsed, and prior brentuximab vedotin exposure differed between cohorts. Researchers report purifying CD4+ T cells from thawed PBMCs by magnetic negative selection. The entry originates in a study of PD-1 blockade in classical Hodgkin lymphoma. Notes on the study in general: It was reported that newly diagnosed patients had less baseline TCR diversity than healthy donors. Nothing has yet pinned down what causes the repertoire differences, possibly disease activity or prior therapy.

Assay: immunoSEQ multiplex PCR; the TCRdb copy retains only in-frame clones and omits some. The data hold 15,000 or so clones, with around four fifths observed a single time. The J gene is TRBJ2-2, the V gene TRBV10-3, with D tentatively TRBD1 (5 bases). The receptor comes from a human donor with classical Hodgkin lymphoma. Specimen: CD4+ T cells from blood, collected at baseline. CDR3 region: CAIGETGYTGELFF. CDR3 in DNA: TGTGCCATCGGCGAAACAGGCTACACCGGGGAGCTGTTTTTT.